The 29 T cell receptor beta chains given below trace back to one sample, sequenced in a study of blood T cell repertoires in COVID-19. Here immunoSEQ multiplex PCR was the method, and the copy in TCRdb shows in-frame clones only, minus some. The table lists 40,000 or so clones, 70% to 90% of them singletons, with 4% to 5.5% in the top ten. The sequenced sample consisted of peripheral blood. The receptors stem from a man in his sixties with COVID-19, enrolled during active disease.

This clone was counted a single time. V gene TRBV7-2 combines with J gene TRBJ1-2; unclear D gene. CDR3 size: 12 residues. CDR1 and CDR2 (germline): SGHTA, FQGNSA. V lost 1 base, J lost 4 bases, and 4 bases lay in between. CDR3 in DNA: TGTGCCAGCAGCTTAGGGCCCTATGGCTACACCTTC. Translation gives CASSLGPYGYTF.

The rearrangement links TRBV30 to TRBJ2-2; TRBD1 agrees at 8 bases. The CDR3 runs to 16 residues. Losses at the gene ends were 2 bases for V and 6 bases for J; bases not matched to a gene: 11. CDR1 and CDR2 from the germline V gene are GTSNPN and SVGIG (reference sequence). CDR3 residues: CAWSPTRTGIAGELFF. The CDR3 DNA is TGTGCCTGGAGTCCAACCCGGACAGGGATAGCCGGGGAGCTGTTTTTT.

The J gene is TRBJ1-1, the V gene TRBV19, with TRBD1 matching over 9 bases. Germline values: CDR1 LNHDA, CDR2 SQIVND (reference sequence). The V gene end was trimmed by 5 bases and the J gene end by 5 bases; junction bases not matched to a gene: 9. There are 15 residues in the CDR3. This CDR3 is CASSRGDRVLTEAFF. The DNA of the CDR3 is TGTGCCAGTAGTCGAGGGGACAGGGTATTGACTGAAGCTTTCTTT. Full variable domain (rest looked up from reference TRBV19 and TRBJ1-1): DGGITQSPKYLFRKEGQNVTLSCEQNLNHDAMYWYRQDPGQGLRLIYYSQIVNDFQKGDIAEGYSVSREKKESFPLTVTSAQKNPTAFYLCASSRGDRVLTEAFFGQGTRLTVV.

The count of this clone is one. The chain links TRBV2 to TRBJ1-2, with D perhaps matching TRBD1 (5 bases). The V gene's germline CDR1 is SNHLY and CDR2 FYNNEI. This CDR3 contains 11 residues. Trimming removed 9 bases at V and 8 bases at J, with 13 bases between. CDR3 residues: CASRQSGGYTF. In nucleotides, the CDR3 is TGTGCCAGTCGACAGAGCGGGGGCTACACCTTC. Full variable domain (rest looked up from reference TRBV2 and TRBJ1-2): EPEVTQTPSHQVTQMGQEVILRCVPISNHLYFYWYRQILGQKVEFLVSFYNNEISEKSEIFDDQFSVERPDGSNFTLKIRSTKLEDSAMYFCASRQSGGYTFGSGTRLTVV.

The chain employs TRBV12-3 or TRBV12-4 and TRBJ2-1; a weak D match, TRBD2 (5 bases). V dropped 5 bases and J dropped 4 bases, with 9 bases sitting between them. This CDR3 has 13 residues. CDR3 sequence reads: CASSPGIYNEQFF. CDR3 in DNA: TGTGCCAGCAGTCCGGGGATATACAATGAGCAGTTCTTC.

A single count supports this clone. This rearrangement joins TRBV5-1 to TRBJ2-5; 10 bases match TRBD1. J gave up 5 bases and V 4 bases, and 2 bases lay outside the gene matches. The CDR3 totals 13 residues. Germline CDR1 reads SGHRS; CDR2 reads YFSETQ. The CDR3 DNA is TGCGCCAGCAGCCTGGGACAGGGGGAGACCCAGTACTTC. The encoded protein is CASSLGQGETQYF.

This clone was counted once. The chain is built from TRBV11-1 and TRBJ1-6, with D hard to call. The CDR3 sequence is 11 residues long. V lost 5 bases and J 7 bases, leaving 3 bases between the germline ends. CDR1 is SGHAT and CDR2 is FQDESV in the germline V gene (reference sequence). CDR3 DNA sequence: TGTGCCAGCAGCCAGAATTCACCCCTCCACTTT. The encoded protein is CASSQNSPLHF.

The chain employs TRBV6-5 and TRBJ1-6; D is perhaps TRBD1 (6 bases). Germline lookup yields CDR1 MNHEY and CDR2 SVGAGI. The CDR3 runs 15 residues. Trimming stripped 6 bases from V and 0 bases from J, with 9 bases between. The CDR3 is CASRAQGSYNSPLHF. CDR3 sequence (DNA): TGTGCCAGCAGAGCACAGGGCTCCTATAATTCACCCCTCCACTTT.

The chain has TRBV28 and TRBJ1-1; D is undetermined. Germline assignment: CDR1 MDHEN and CDR2 SYDVKM. V shed 3 bases and J shed 9 bases, with 11 bases lying between them. The length of the CDR3 is 12 residues. CDR3 protein: CASSFVQVKAFF. The DNA of the CDR3 is TGTGCCAGCAGTTTTGTCCAGGTGAAAGCTTTCTTT.

The chain is built from TRBV6-4 and TRBJ1-1; D is perhaps TRBD1 (5 bases). V was cut by 2 bases and J by 5 bases, with 9 bases left in between. From germline, CDR1 is MRHNA and CDR2 SNTAGT. This CDR3 is built from 13 residues. The CDR3 sequence: CASSDASGTEAFF. DNA for the CDR3: TGTGCCAGCAGTGACGCTTCAGGGACTGAAGCTTTCTTT.

This clone was seen more than once but under ten times. The chain employs TRBV5-6 and TRBJ1-2, with D hard to call. V was shortened by 4 bases and J by 6 bases, with 16 bases between the two germline ends. Germline V gene lookup returns CDR1 SGHDT and CDR2 YYEEEE. The CDR3 is made up of 14 amino acids. In DNA, the CDR3 is TGTGCCAGCAGCGACCTTAGCGGGAGGCATGGCTACACCTTC. Amino acid sequence: CASSDLSGRHGYTF.

The chain employs TRBV7-9 and TRBJ2-5, with TRBD2 matching 11 bases. The CDR3 is made up of 15 amino acids. Germline values: CDR1 SEHNR, CDR2 FQNEAQ (reference sequence). V lost 5 bases to trimming and J lost 3 bases; unmatched junction nucleotides: 5. The CDR3 bases are TGTGCCAGCAGCCCGGTAGCGGGAGGGGAAGAGACCCAGTACTTC. This sequence encodes CASSPVAGGEETQYF.

This clone was seen a single time. Here the CDR3 reads CASSLDTPSFNEKLFF. CDR3 sequence (DNA): TGCGCCAGCAGCCTGGACACCCCTTCCTTTAATGAAAAACTGTTTTTT. The chain links TRBV4-1 to TRBJ1-4; tentative D call: TRBD1 (5 bases). The CDR3 covers 16 residues. The V and J ends lost 4 bases and 4 bases respectively, with 16 bases between them. Per the germline V gene, CDR1 is MGHRA and CDR2 is YSYEKL.

The J gene is TRBJ1-2, the V gene TRBV18; 9 bases fit TRBD1. CDR1 KGHSH and CDR2 LQKENI come from the germline V gene. The CDR3 loop spans 16 amino acids. Trimming took 2 bases from V and 2 from J; bases not matched to a gene: 6. The CDR3 nucleotides read TGTGCCAGCTCACCAGGGTTGGGACAGGGAAACTATGGCTACACCTTC. Its protein is CASSPGLGQGNYGYTF.

This sequence joins TRBV28 and TRBJ2-3; no reliable D call. Germline V lookup: CDR1 MDHEN, CDR2 SYDVKM. The CDR3 is made up of 13 amino acids. V was pared by 5 bases and J by 1 base, with 7 bases between. The CDR3 DNA reads TGTGCCAGCAGTCCCCCTGGCACAGATACGCAGTATTTT. This translates into CASSPPGTDTQYF.

The chain carries TRBV29-1 and TRBJ2-7, with TRBD2 identical over 13 bases. The V gene end was trimmed by 7 bases and the J gene end by 6 bases; junction bases not matched to a gene: 9. The CDR3 totals 14 residues. Germline V gene lookup returns CDR1 SQVTM and CDR2 ANQGSEA. In nucleotides, the CDR3 is TGCAGCGCATCTAGGACTAGCGGGAGTCGCGAGCAGTACTTC. Translating it yields CSASRTSGSREQYF.

This clone was seen a few times. The chain links TRBV28 to TRBJ1-1, with D unresolved. V was trimmed by 2 bases and J by 4 bases, leaving 17 bases between them. In germline, CDR1 is MDHEN, CDR2 SYDVKM. CDR3 length: 16 amino acids. The CDR3 bases are TGTGCCAGCAGTTTACCCAATGATAGTACGGGCACTGAAGCTTTCTTT. It encodes CASSLPNDSTGTEAFF.

The count of this clone is one. The chain recombines TRBV28 with TRBJ2-7; D not certain. The CDR3 is made up of 16 amino acids. Per germline, CDR1 MDHEN and CDR2 SYDVKM. Trimming stripped 5 bases from V and 4 bases from J, with 21 bases between. The CDR3 here is CASSAQDSRFWYEQYF. The CDR3 DNA is TGTGCCAGCAGTGCCCAGGATAGTAGGTTCTGGTACGAGCAGTACTTC.

This sequence joins TRBV9 and TRBJ2-1; the match to TRBD2 covers 10 bases. V trimming: 0 bases; J trimming: 6 bases; junction bases outside the gene matches: 6. The length of the CDR3 is 16 residues. CDR1 is SGDLS, CDR2 YYNGEE, per germline. The CDR3 is CASSVVGAGGLNEQFF. Written as DNA, the CDR3 is TGTGCCAGCAGCGTAGTCGGAGCGGGAGGGCTCAATGAGCAGTTCTTC.

This sequence joins TRBV29-1 and TRBJ2-7; 11 bases map to TRBD2. V was pared by 4 bases and J by 6 bases, with 5 bases of the junction left unmatched. Germline V lookup: CDR1 SQVTM, CDR2 ANQGSEA. The CDR3 spans 13 residues. CDR3 loop: CSVVGLAGGEQYF. As DNA, the CDR3 is TGCAGCGTTGTAGGCCTAGCGGGAGGCGAGCAGTACTTC.

The chain combines TRBV7-3 with TRBJ2-3, with D possibly matching TRBD1 (6 bases). Trimming left V 6 bases short and J 2 bases short, with 12 bases between. This CDR3 is built from 14 residues. CDR1 is SGHTA and CDR2 is FQGTGA in the germline V gene. Here the CDR3 reads CASRRDKATDTQYF. The DNA for the CDR3 is TGTGCCAGCAGGAGGGACAAAGCCACAGATACGCAGTATTTT. The variable domain in full, completed from reference TRBV7-3 and TRBJ2-3, reads GAGVSQTPSNKVTEKGKYVELRCDPISGHTALYWYRQSLGQGPEFLIYFQGTGAADDSGLPNDRFFAVRPEGSVSTLKIQRTERGDSAVYLCASRRDKATDTQYFGPGTRLTVL.

This chain links TRBV6-5 with TRBJ2-2; no reliable D call. Germline V lookup: CDR1 MNHEY, CDR2 SVGAGI. The CDR3 has 15 amino acids. With 4 bases removed from V and 6 bases from J, the gap between germline ends came to 15 bases. The DNA for the CDR3 is TGTGCCAGCAGTTTAATTCCAGGTTGGGCCGGGGAGCTGTTTTTT. Protein sequence: CASSLIPGWAGELFF.

This clone was seen just once. The CDR3 protein is CASSRTSGNNEQFF. In DNA, the CDR3 is TGTGCCAGCAGCAGGACTAGCGGAAACAATGAGCAGTTCTTC. The chain couples TRBV2 to TRBJ2-1; TRBD2 matches 10 bases. The germline V gene encodes CDR1 SNHLY and CDR2 FYNNEI. V lost 6 bases and J lost 5; bases outside the gene matches: 4. The CDR3 runs 14 residues.

This clone was observed a single time. The chain carries TRBV18 and TRBJ1-2; D is perhaps TRBD1 (5 bases). The CDR3 is made up of 16 amino acids. The germline CDR1 and CDR2 sequences are KGHSH and LQKENI. Trimming shortened V by 3 bases and J by 4 bases, and 18 bases separated the two germline ends. The CDR3 is CASSPSAGLSVYGYTF. Here the CDR3 DNA reads TGTGCCAGCTCACCCTCGGCGGGACTATCCGTCTATGGCTACACCTTC.

V gene TRBV11-3 combines with J gene TRBJ2-5; D ambiguous. Trimming cost V 1 base and J 3 bases, with 9 bases left between them. CDR1 and CDR2 (germline): SGHNT, YENEEA. The CDR3 runs to 14 residues. CDR3 sequence reads: CASSLAPSEETQYF. Here the CDR3 DNA reads TGTGCCAGCAGCTTAGCCCCCTCCGAAGAGACCCAGTACTTC.

This clone was observed a few times. This chain links TRBV29-1 with TRBJ2-6; TRBD2 is a possible D gene (7 bases). The CDR3 spans 17 residues. V was shortened by 6 bases and J by 0 bases, with 18 bases between the two germline ends. CDR1 is SQVTM and CDR2 is ANQGSEA in the germline V gene. In DNA form, the CDR3 reads TGCAGCGTGGGGGGGGCAGGGTCGCACTCTGGGGCCAACGTCCTGACTTTC. Residues: CSVGGAGSHSGANVLTF.

The rearrangement links TRBV19 to TRBJ1-1, with 9 nucleotides matching TRBD1. V gave up 5 bases and J gave up 6 bases; unmatched junction bases: 7. Germline V CDR1 and CDR2: LNHDA, SQIVND (reference sequence). The CDR3 is made up of 14 amino acids. This CDR3 reads CASSLRDRDPEAFF. The CDR3 DNA sequence: TGTGCCAGTAGTCTCCGGGACAGGGACCCTGAAGCTTTCTTT.

This rearrangement joins TRBV3-1 (or the pseudogene TRBV3-2) to TRBJ2-5; a possible D gene is TRBD2 (6 bases). Germline V gives CDR1 LGHDT, CDR2 YNNKEL (reference sequence). CDR3 size: 13 residues. Trimming removed 6 bases at V and 5 bases at J, with 13 bases between. The CDR3 DNA is TGTGCCAGCAGTCACGGAGGGCGGGAGACCCAGTACTTC. It is translated as CASSHGGRETQYF.

This clone was seen more than once but under ten times. This chain joins TRBV7-2 and TRBJ1-2; TRBD1 agrees at 7 bases. Germline assignment: CDR1 SGHTA and CDR2 FQGNSA. This CDR3 comprises 16 residues. After removal of 3 bases from V and 4 bases from J, the junction contained 11 bases not matched to a gene. CDR3 coding DNA: TGTGCCAGCAGCTTCACGCCCGGACAGGAGGCCTATGGCTACACCTTC. Translated, it gives CASSFTPGQEAYGYTF. The entire variable domain, with the rest obtained from reference TRBV7-2 and TRBJ1-2, is as follows: GAGVSQSPSNKVTEKGKDVELRCDPISGHTALYWYRQSLGQGLEFLIYFQGNSAPDKSGLPSDRFSAERTGGSVSTLTIQRTQQEDSAVYLCASSFTPGQEAYGYTFGSGTRLTVV.